The 10 T cell receptor beta chains below come from one sample, sequenced in a study of CD8+ T cells in alopecia areata (dated by TCRdb to the late 2010s). The sample's time point label, decoded: baseline before oral tofacitinib. Libraries were prepared through the immunoSEQ multiplex PCR assay. RNA was extracted from all samples and reverse transcribed into cDNA as template for TCR sequencing. The table comes from immuneACCESS by way of TCRdb, which keeps in-frame sequences with V and J called. Part of the clones is missing from these tables; in studies checked, under half for an unresolved V gene and the rest for unknown reasons. The sample yields 150,000 to 200,000 clones; 59% were counted once. Jointly, the top ten make up roughly 15% of the sample. The sample in question was CD4+ T cells sorted from blood, obtained at week 0. These receptors all come from a human donor with alopecia areata.

The chain couples TRBV7-2 to TRBJ1-2; 10 nucleotides align to TRBD1. This CDR3 has 14 residues. J gave up 5 bases and V 1 base, and 1 base lay outside the gene matches. Germline V gives CDR1 SGHTA, CDR2 FQGNSA. The CDR3 nucleotides are TGTGCCAGCAGCTTAGGGGGACAGGGGTATGGCTACACCTTC. It is translated as CASSLGGQGYGYTF.

This chain links TRBV29-1 with TRBJ2-7, with D unresolved. Germline CDR1 is SQVTM and CDR2 is ANQGSEA. Trimming took off 4 bases at V and 0 bases at J, with 19 bases between the two ends. This CDR3 is built from 16 residues. Written as DNA, the CDR3 is TGCAGCGTTGGGGGAAGTGAGTGGGAAGTCTCCTACGAGCAGTACTTC. This encodes CSVGGSEWEVSYEQYF.

The V call is TRBV6-6, the J call TRBJ2-4; 7 bases align to TRBD1. Germline V gene lookup returns CDR1 MNHNY and CDR2 SVGAGI (reference sequence). This CDR3 spans 16 amino acids. After removal of 2 bases from V and 2 bases from J, the junction contained 6 bases not matched to a gene. The CDR3 coding sequence is TGTGCCAGCAGTTACGAGACAGGGTTTACCAAAAACATTCAGTACTTC. Translating it yields CASSYETGFTKNIQYF.

This clone was seen more than once but under ten times. CDR3 in amino acids: CSGSDLGDIQYF. In DNA, the CDR3 is TGCAGCGGTTCGGACCTGGGGGACATTCAGTACTTC. The rearrangement links TRBV29-1 to TRBJ2-4; the D call may be TRBD1 or TRBD2 (5 bases each). The CDR3 covers 12 residues. Deletions cut 7 bases from V and 8 bases from J, with 15 bases between. Germline V gene sequence: CDR1 SQVTM, CDR2 ANQGSEA.

Only one count was recorded for this clone. The rearrangement joins TRBV29-1 to TRBJ2-3; 8 bases agree with TRBD2. The junction had 15 bases not matched to a gene; V was cut back by 5 bases and J by 5 bases. CDR3 size: 16 residues. The germline V gene has CDR1 SQVTM and CDR2 ANQGSEA. The CDR3 DNA is TGCAGCGTTAGTCTCGCCCGGGGGGGCCCCGGAGATACGCAGTATTTT. It codes for CSVSLARGGPGDTQYF.

The table lists this clone with a few counts. V usage is TRBV4-1 and J usage is TRBJ1-5, with TRBD1 identical over 10 bases. CDR1 MGHRA and CDR2 YSYEKL come from the germline V gene. The CDR3 covers 18 residues. V shed 0 bases, J shed 6 bases, and the junction held 11 bases outside the gene matches. The CDR3: CASSQDGADRGQVQPQHF. CDR3 in DNA: TGCGCCAGCAGCCAAGACGGGGCCGACAGGGGGCAGGTTCAGCCCCAGCATTTT.

The chain has TRBV29-1 and TRBJ2-3; D is unclear. The ends were cut back, 4 bases at V and 2 bases at J, with 13 bases in the middle. This CDR3 spans 14 amino acids. Per the germline V gene, CDR1 is SQVTM and CDR2 is ANQGSEA. The CDR3: CSVGYRAYTDTQYF. The CDR3 DNA sequence: TGCAGCGTTGGGTATAGGGCCTACACAGATACGCAGTATTTT.

The chain has TRBV25-1 and TRBJ1-1; D gene unclear. Germline CDR1 reads MGHDK; CDR2 reads SYGVNS. The CDR3 spans 12 residues. V lost 4 bases to trimming and J lost 7 bases, with 10 bases between them. CDR3 in DNA: TGTGCCAGCAGTGGAGCGAAAAGTGAAGCTTTCTTT. Translating it yields CASSGAKSEAFF. Supplemented by reference TRBV25-1 and TRBJ1-1, the full variable domain reads EADIYQTPRYLVIGTGKKITLECSQTMGHDKMYWYQQDPGMELHLIHYSYGVNSTEKGDLSSESTVSRIRTEHFPLTLESARPSHTSQYLCASSGAKSEAFFGQGTRLTVV.

This rearrangement joins TRBV30 to TRBJ2-1; TRBD1 aligns across 7 bases. Trimming at V came to 0 bases and at J to 9 bases, leaving 14 bases not matched to a gene. Germline CDR1 and CDR2: GTSNPN and SVGIG (reference sequence). The CDR3 totals 16 residues. This CDR3 reads CAWSVTRQQGLGEQFF. The CDR3 nucleotides read TGTGCCTGGAGTGTAACCCGACAACAGGGGCTCGGTGAGCAGTTCTTC.

The genes are TRBV9 and TRBJ2-3, with 9 bases identical to TRBD2. The CDR3 has 16 residues. With 0 bases clipped from V and 5 bases from J, the junction kept 7 bases outside the gene matches. Germline values: CDR1 SGDLS, CDR2 YYNGEE. The CDR3 protein is CASSVAAGGPIDTQYF. The CDR3 DNA sequence: TGTGCCAGCAGCGTAGCGGCGGGGGGGCCTATAGATACGCAGTATTTT.